The 22 T cell receptor beta chains in this list originate from one sample, sequenced in a study of T cells in Graves' hyperthyroidism and ophthalmopathy. The source material, RNA transcripts, was used to amplify TCR beta CDR3 regions. In the first-round RT-PCR of the TCR CDR3, the HTBI primer set was used. MiXCR, run by TCRdb on the multiplex PCR reads, gives a single entry per CDR3 protein. The sample shows roughly 500,000 distinct CDR3 sequences, about 43% of them seen only once. The sample consisted of peripheral blood or thyroid tissue (not recorded which). These receptor sequences come from an adult woman with Graves' disease, either hyperthyroidism or ophthalmopathy (not recorded which).

This sequence joins TRBV20-1 and TRBJ2-5; no clear D. The V gene's germline CDR1 is DFQATT and CDR2 SNEGSKA (reference sequence). Trimming took off 1 base at V and 9 bases at J, with 12 bases between the two ends. The CDR3 covers 12 residues. CDR3 sequence (DNA): TGCAGTGCTAGAGCACCAGGTTTAGCCCAGTACTTC. Translation: CSARAPGLAQYF.

The chain joins TRBV2 to TRBJ1-5; possible D gene TRBD1, 6 bases. There are 16 residues in the CDR3. V lost 5 bases and J lost 1, with 15 bases in between. CDR1 SNHLY and CDR2 FYNNEI come from the germline V gene. CDR3 region: CASSWNRESSNQPQHF. The CDR3 nucleotides read TGTGCCAGCAGTTGGAACAGGGAATCGAGCAATCAGCCCCAGCATTTT.

J is TRBJ1-5 and V is TRBV6-5; 7 nucleotides agree with TRBD1. The CDR3 is 16 residues long. Looked up from germline, CDR1 is MNHEY and CDR2 is SVGAGI. J lost 5 bases, V lost 7 bases, and 14 bases had no gene match. CDR3 amino acids: CASINRGTKRDQPQHF. The CDR3 bases are TGTGCCAGCATTAACAGGGGCACGAAAAGAGATCAGCCCCAGCATTTT.

The chain employs TRBV5-1 and TRBJ1-5; TRBD1 might be the D (5 bases). Trimming left V 2 bases short and J 6 bases short, with 12 bases between. Germline CDR1 and CDR2: SGHRS and YFSETQ. This CDR3 has 14 residues. DNA of the CDR3: TGCGCCAGCAGCTTCGGGACTGGGGGTCAGCCCCAGCATTTT. Translating gives CASSFGTGGQPQHF.

This clonotype was detected many times. This rearrangement joins TRBV15 to TRBJ1-1; no clear D gene. The CDR3 is made up of 14 amino acids. V was shortened by 4 bases and J by 1 base, with 10 bases between the two germline ends. Germline CDR1 LNHNV, CDR2 YYDKDF (reference sequence). The chain's CDR3 is CATSTLWGNTEAFF. The CDR3 nucleotides read TGTGCCACCAGCACTCTGTGGGGGAACACTGAAGCTTTCTTT.

This clonotype was recorded many times. The rearrangement links TRBV9 to TRBJ1-1, with D hard to call. V was trimmed by 2 bases and J by 4 bases, leaving 15 bases between them. Looked up from germline, CDR1 is SGDLS and CDR2 is YYNGEE. This CDR3 is 15 amino acids long. The CDR3 nucleotides are TGTGCCAGCAGCGTGGGAGGAGGCGAGGGCACTGAAGCTTTCTTT. It codes for CASSVGGGEGTEAFF.

This chain connects TRBV6-5 to TRBJ1-1, with 8 bases fitting TRBD1. With 3 bases clipped from V and 7 bases from J, the junction kept 4 bases outside the gene matches. CDR1 and CDR2 (germline): MNHEY, SVGAGI. The CDR3 is 13 residues long. CDR3 sequence: CASSYQGAGEAFF. The CDR3 DNA reads as TGTGCCAGCAGTTATCAGGGGGCAGGTGAAGCTTTCTTT.

This clonotype was recorded once. The junction shows a germline mismatch at one end, possibly a read error. V and J are TRBV7-2 and TRBJ1-6, with a weak D call TRBD1 (5 bases). The CDR3 spans 13 residues. CDR1 and CDR2 (germline): SGHTA, FQGNSA. CDR3 sequence (DNA): TGTGCCGGCAGCTTACCAGGGCTTGGATCCCTCCACTTT. Encoded protein: CAGSLPGLGSLHF.

This chain links TRBV7-2 with TRBJ2-5, with 11 nucleotides matching TRBD1. J was trimmed by 1 base and V by 3 bases; bases with no gene match: 4. The CDR3 is 16 residues long. Germline V gene data show CDR1 as SGHTA and CDR2 as FQGNSA. As DNA, the CDR3 is TGTGCCAGCAGCTTTCCGGGACAGGGGGGCCAAGAGACCCAGTACTTC. Translated: CASSFPGQGGQETQYF.

Ten or more counts support this clonotype. The V call is TRBV20-1, the J call TRBJ1-1, with a tentative D call TRBD1 (5 bases). Per the germline V gene, CDR1 is DFQATT and CDR2 is SNEGSKA (reference sequence). The CDR3 extends over 17 amino acids. Deletions cut 0 bases from V and 4 bases from J, with 21 bases between. The DNA of the CDR3 is TGCAGTGCTAGAGATCGCGCAGGGACGCCCGGACGCACTGAAGCTTTCTTT. As protein: CSARDRAGTPGRTEAFF.

This clonotype was counted at least ten times. This sequence joins TRBV19 and TRBJ2-7; the D call may be TRBD1 or TRBD2 (5 bases each). Looked up from germline, CDR1 is LNHDA and CDR2 is SQIVND (reference sequence). The CDR3 runs to 13 residues. Trimming stripped 4 bases from V and 2 bases from J, with 9 bases between. In DNA form, the CDR3 reads TGTGCCAGTAGTAAACAGGAGGCCTACGAGCAGTACTTC. The encoded protein is CASSKQEAYEQYF.

About this clonotype itself: An end of the junction differs from the germline gene, which may be a read error. This chain links TRBV7-9 with TRBJ1-2; the D gene is possibly TRBD1 (5 bases). The CDR3 runs 14 residues. Germline V gives CDR1 SEHNR, CDR2 FQNEAQ (reference sequence). The CDR3 DNA is TGCGCCAGCAGCCAACTCGAGGGGAGCTATGGCTACACCTTC. Translation gives CASSQLEGSYGYTF.

Concerning this clonotype: Without the conserved terminal phenylalanine or tryptophan, this CDR3 likely stems from a read error. It is unclear where the CDR3 begins or ends on the DNA, so no DNA is shown, and the CDR3 is as TCRdb lists it. This chain joins TRBV7-8 and TRBJ2-6; TRBD1 reflects the table's D call only, with no check against the DNA. The CDR3 length is 10 residues, termini included. Germline CDR1 is SGHVS and CDR2 is FQNEAQ. This chain's CDR3 is CASSLHGQDT.

The V gene is TRBV20-1, the J gene TRBJ1-2; tentatively, D is TRBD1 (5 bases). Germline CDR1 reads DFQATT; CDR2 reads SNEGSKA (reference sequence). Trimming pared 6 bases from V and 1 base from J, leaving 12 bases between. The CDR3 sequence is 13 residues long. The CDR3 DNA reads TGCAGTGCCAGGGACCTCTTTAACTATGGCTACACCTTC. Amino acid sequence: CSARDLFNYGYTF.

Concerning this clonotype: A read error may account for a junction end that differs from germline. The chain recombines TRBV2 with TRBJ1-2; D might be TRBD1 (5 bases). CDR1 and CDR2 from the germline V gene are SNHLY and FYNNEI. CDR3 length equals 14 residues. The CDR3 sequence is CASSEGGAGYGCTF. The DNA of the CDR3 is TGTGCCAGCAGTGAGGGAGGGGCAGGGTATGGCTGCACCTTC.

The gene calls are TRBV5-1 and TRBJ1-4; D remains ambiguous. This CDR3 region has 13 residues. Germline-derived CDR1 and CDR2 are SGHRS and YFSETQ. Trimming removed 6 bases at V and 8 bases at J, with 14 bases between. CDR3 sequence reads: CASTVAAGEKLFF. In nucleotides, the CDR3 is TGCGCCAGCACCGTTGCGGCGGGCGAAAAACTGTTTTTT.

The rearrangement joins TRBV10-3 to TRBJ1-1; possible D gene TRBD1, 6 bases. This CDR3 spans 14 amino acids. CDR1 is ENHRY and CDR2 is SYGVKD in the germline V gene. V was shortened by 9 bases and J by 1 base, with 15 bases between the two germline ends. The CDR3 loop reads CAITTDRTNTEAFF. The DNA of the CDR3 is TGTGCCATAACAACGGACAGAACGAACACTGAAGCTTTCTTT.

The gene calls are TRBV6-1 and TRBJ2-7; weak D call: TRBD2 (6 bases). Trimming removed 11 bases from V and 0 bases from J, with 23 bases in between. The CDR3 consists of 16 residues. Germline CDR1 reads MNHNS; CDR2 reads SASEGT. CDR3 residues: CAGTYPDLEGSYEQYF. DNA for the CDR3: TGTGCCGGCACTTACCCCGATTTGGAGGGCTCCTACGAGCAGTACTTC.

This clonotype was seen at least ten times. CDR3 sequence (DNA): TGTGCCAGCAGCTTACAGGTCACCTCATCCTACGAGCAGTACTTC. This encodes CASSLQVTSSYEQYF. The chain has TRBV7-2 and TRBJ2-7; D unresolved. The CDR3 length is 15 residues. Between the trimmed V and J ends, which lost 2 bases and 1 base, there was a span of 12 bases. Germline V CDR1 and CDR2: SGHTA, FQGNSA.

The J gene is TRBJ1-1, the V gene TRBV20-1; D gene uncertain. V shed 1 base and J shed 0 bases, with 6 bases lying between them. The germline V gene has CDR1 DFQATT and CDR2 SNEGSKA (reference sequence). This CDR3 comprises 13 residues. Here the CDR3 DNA reads TGCAGTGCTAGAGGTGGCATGAACACTGAAGCTTTCTTT. Its translation: CSARGGMNTEAFF.

This clonotype was observed at least ten times. This chain uses TRBV15 with TRBJ1-4; the D gene is possibly TRBD1 (6 bases). Trimming left V 1 base short and J 6 bases short, with 9 bases between. The CDR3 loop spans 14 amino acids. CDR1 and CDR2 (germline): LNHNV, YYDKDF (reference sequence). For the CDR3, the DNA is TGTGCCACCAGCAGAGCGGGGGGCGATGAAAAACTGTTTTTT. Encoded protein: CATSRAGGDEKLFF.

The chain has TRBV11-2 and TRBJ1-6, with D possibly being TRBD1 (6 bases). V lost 0 bases, J lost 8 bases, and 17 bases lay in between. CDR1 and CDR2 from the germline V gene are SGHAT and FQNNGV. CDR3 length: 17 residues. The CDR3 DNA is TGTGCCAGCAGCTTAGATTCCCCGGGGGCGAGGCATTCACCCCTCCACTTT. This encodes CASSLDSPGARHSPLHF.